Below are 22 T cell receptor beta chains sequenced from a single sample in a study of chemoradiotherapy in HPV16-positive cancers (dated by TCRdb to the early 2020s). The library was prepared using the immunoSEQ multiplex PCR assay. Drawn from immuneACCESS, this table holds only the in-frame rearrangements with V and J called that TCRdb kept. Clones are partly lost; checked studies trace under half to an unresolved V gene and leave the rest unexplained. The sample has 6,000 to 6,500 clones on record, 75% to 95% of them singletons. Together, the top ten hold about 1.8% of the sample. Sequencing used blood, obtained from a patient who underwent chemoradiotherapy. The receptors derive from a human donor with HPV-associated anogenital cancer.

This clone was counted once. This chain links TRBV5-1 with TRBJ2-6; no clear D. Germline V gives CDR1 SGHRS, CDR2 YFSETQ. Trimming took off 0 bases at V and 1 base at J, with 5 bases between the two ends. This CDR3 region has 15 residues. The CDR3 here is CASSLETSGANVLTF. CDR3 in DNA: TGCGCCAGCAGCTTGGAAACATCTGGGGCCAACGTCCTGACTTTC.

This clone was observed once. The rearrangement uses TRBV7-2 and TRBJ2-5, with 12 positions matching TRBD2. The J call may be mistaken, given a closer DNA end match to TRBJ2-7. Germline V gene lookup returns CDR1 SGHTA and CDR2 FQGNSA. The CDR3 has 16 amino acids. CDR3 sequence (DNA): TGTGCCAGCAGCCGCCGGACTAGCGGGGTCTCTTACGAGCAGTACTTC. It is translated as CASSRRTSGVSYEQYF.

The chain is built from TRBV14 and TRBJ1-4, with TRBD1 matching over 7 bases. The CDR3 sequence is 15 residues long. The V gene end was trimmed by 4 bases and the J gene end by 4 bases; junction bases not matched to a gene: 6. The germline gives CDR1 SGHDN, CDR2 FVKESK. CDR3 sequence: CASSLRQGFNEKLFF. The DNA of the CDR3 is TGTGCCAGCAGCCTCCGACAGGGCTTTAATGAAAAACTGTTTTTT.

The V gene is TRBV2, the J gene TRBJ1-4, with 9 bases lining up with TRBD1. Germline CDR1 is SNHLY and CDR2 is FYNNEI. The CDR3 loop spans 17 amino acids. V shed 5 bases, J shed 5 bases, and the junction held 12 bases outside the gene matches. DNA for the CDR3: TGTGCCAGCAGTAAGTCCCGGGACAGGGTCCTGAATGAAAAACTGTTTTTT. This translates into CASSKSRDRVLNEKLFF.

The genes are TRBV19 and TRBJ2-5; TRBD1 matches 8 bases. The CDR3 extends over 14 amino acids. Losses at the gene ends were 3 bases for V and 6 bases for J; bases not matched to a gene: 6. Per the germline V gene, CDR1 is LNHDA and CDR2 is SQIVND (reference sequence). The CDR3 is CASSIQGASKTQYF. As DNA, the CDR3 is TGTGCCAGTAGTATCCAGGGGGCCTCTAAGACCCAGTACTTC.

V gene TRBV11-2 combines with J gene TRBJ1-1; unclear D gene. CDR1 SGHAT and CDR2 FQNNGV come from the germline V gene. CDR3 size: 15 residues. Trimming removed 5 bases at V and 4 bases at J, with 17 bases between. CDR3 region: CASSLMRSGPTEAFF. The CDR3 DNA sequence: TGTGCCAGCAGCCTAATGAGGTCGGGTCCCACTGAAGCTTTCTTT.

The chain combines TRBV7-3 with TRBJ2-1; the match to TRBD2 covers 11 bases. CDR1 and CDR2 from the germline V gene are SGHTA and FQGTGA. This CDR3 is built from 17 residues. V shed 5 bases and J 8 bases; nucleotides not matched to a gene: 14. CDR3 coding DNA: TGTGCCAGCAGCACCACTAGCGGGGGCCGTCTTATTGATGAGCAGTTCTTC. Encoded protein: CASSTTSGGRLIDEQFF.

J is TRBJ2-1 and V is TRBV7-3, with D unresolved. The ends were cut back, 4 bases at V and 4 bases at J, with 11 bases in the middle. CDR1 and CDR2 from the germline V gene are SGHTA and FQGTGA. The CDR3 length is 14 residues. CDR3 loop: CASSSSGRYNEQFF. The DNA for the CDR3 is TGTGCCAGCAGCTCCAGTGGAAGATACAATGAGCAGTTCTTC.

The chain uses TRBV11-3 and TRBJ2-7; D is possibly TRBD1 (6 bases). Germline V gene sequence: CDR1 SGHNT, CDR2 YENEEA. V shed 0 bases and J shed 5 bases, with 17 bases lying between them. CDR3 length: 16 residues. CDR3 region: CASSLDVGPGVDEQYF. The CDR3, as DNA: TGTGCCAGCAGCTTAGATGTCGGGCCAGGGGTTGACGAGCAGTACTTC.

The V and J genes are TRBV15 and TRBJ2-1; 14 nucleotides line up with TRBD2. The CDR3 consists of 16 residues. Trimming removed 0 bases from V and 9 bases from J; junction bases left unmatched: 4. Germline CDR1 is LNHNV and CDR2 is YYDKDF (reference sequence). CDR3 in DNA: TGTGCCACCAGCAGAGACGGGACTAGCGGGAGTCTTGAGCAGTTCTTC. As protein: CATSRDGTSGSLEQFF.

The V and J genes are TRBV11-2 and TRBJ2-7, with D perhaps TRBD1 (6 bases). The CDR3 consists of 16 residues. With 5 bases removed from V and 5 bases from J, the gap between germline ends came to 22 bases. Germline V lookup: CDR1 SGHAT, CDR2 FQNNGV. The CDR3 nucleotides are TGTGCCAGCAGCCCCATCCTAGGGGGAGTAGGCGACGAGCAGTACTTC. This codes for CASSPILGGVGDEQYF.

This sequence joins TRBV4-1 and TRBJ2-1; D unclear. Germline assignment: CDR1 MGHRA and CDR2 YSYEKL. The CDR3 covers 17 residues. The germline V and J ends were trimmed by 2 bases and 7 bases, with 21 bases remaining between them. The DNA of the CDR3 is TGCGCCAGCAGCCAATCTCCGCCTAGTTTGGACCCAAATGAGCAGTTCTTC. It specifies CASSQSPPSLDPNEQFF.

The chain links TRBV15 to TRBJ1-6; D unclear. The CDR3 totals 13 residues. Trimming removed 2 bases from V and 6 bases from J, with 5 bases in between. From germline, CDR1 is LNHNV and CDR2 YYDKDF (reference sequence). CDR3 in amino acids: CATSRNLNSPLHF. CDR3 DNA: TGTGCCACCAGCAGAAACCTTAATTCACCCCTCCACTTT.

The gene calls are TRBV5-6 and TRBJ2-7, with 7 nucleotides matching TRBD1. In germline, CDR1 is SGHDT, CDR2 YYEEEE. The V segment lost 4 bases and the J segment 2 bases; nucleotides outside the gene matches: 6. The CDR3 loop spans 14 amino acids. The CDR3: CASSPRTGAYEQYF. DNA of the CDR3: TGTGCCAGCAGCCCCCGGACAGGAGCCTACGAGCAGTACTTC.

The rearrangement links TRBV7-9 to TRBJ1-2; weak D call: TRBD1 (6 bases). Germline V gene lookup returns CDR1 SEHNR and CDR2 FQNEAQ (reference sequence). The CDR3 runs to 13 residues. V dropped 4 bases and J dropped 8 bases, with 14 bases sitting between them. The DNA of the CDR3 is TGTGCCAGCAGCTCTAGGGGGGTCTGGGGCTACACCTTC. It is translated as CASSSRGVWGYTF. Complete variable domain (other parts from reference TRBV7-9 and TRBJ1-2): DTGVSQNPRHKITKRGQNVTFRCDPISEHNRLYWYRQTLGQGPEFLTYFQNEAQLEKSRLLSDRFSAERPKGSFSTLEIQRTEQGDSAMYLCASSSRGVWGYTFGSGTRLTVV.

The chain combines TRBV19 with TRBJ1-1; D unclear. The CDR3 has 13 residues. CDR1 LNHDA and CDR2 SQIVND come from the germline V gene (reference sequence). Trimming took off 2 bases at V and 3 bases at J, with 7 bases between the two ends. Written as DNA, the CDR3 is TGTGCCAGTAGTATAAAGGGAGACACTGAAGCTTTCTTT. Protein product: CASSIKGDTEAFF.

The V and J genes are TRBV18 and TRBJ2-7; 11 nucleotides line up with TRBD2. CDR1 KGHSH and CDR2 LQKENI come from the germline V gene. The CDR3 consists of 19 residues. The ends lost 1 base at V and 0 bases at J; junction bases unmatched: 11. The CDR3 coding sequence is TGTGCCAGCTCACCACTCAGACTAGCGGGGTCCAGAGACTCCTACGAGCAGTACTTC. Amino acids: CASSPLRLAGSRDSYEQYF.

V usage is TRBV6-1 and J usage is TRBJ1-2; TRBD1 agrees at 8 bases. The CDR3 is 14 amino acids. Germline V gene sequence: CDR1 MNHNS, CDR2 SASEGT. Unmatched junction bases numbered 7, after V lost 6 bases and J lost 4 bases. CDR3 in amino acids: CASSGPGGGYGYTF. DNA for the CDR3: TGTGCCAGCAGCGGACCAGGGGGCGGCTATGGCTACACCTTC.

This chain connects TRBV5-4 to TRBJ2-2; D possibly uses TRBD1 or TRBD2 (5 bases each). CDR3 length equals 15 residues. V lost 1 base and J 4 bases, leaving 11 bases between the germline ends. Germline V lookup: CDR1 SGHNT, CDR2 YYREEE (reference sequence). The CDR3 sequence: CASSLFVGVTGELFF. CDR3 sequence (DNA): TGTGCCAGCAGCTTGTTCGTGGGGGTCACCGGGGAGCTGTTTTTT.

The V and J genes are TRBV21-1 and TRBJ1-1. TRBV21-1 is a pseudogene. This CDR3 contains 14 residues. CDR3 coding DNA: TGTGCCAGCAGCAGCTTGGGTAGAGGCACTGAAGCTTTCTTT. Its protein is CASSSLGRGTEAFF.

The chain carries TRBV7-9 and TRBJ2-7; possibly TRBD2 for D (6 bases). V was shortened by 6 bases and J by 2 bases, with 14 bases between the two germline ends. Germline CDR1 SEHNR, CDR2 FQNEAQ (reference sequence). The CDR3 covers 14 residues. As DNA, the CDR3 is TGTGCCAGCAGGCATCCGGGAGAACCCTACGAGCAGTACTTC. Amino acid sequence: CASRHPGEPYEQYF.

The J gene is TRBJ1-1, the V gene TRBV7-9; D unclear. The germline V gene encodes CDR1 SEHNR and CDR2 FQNEAQ (reference sequence). V lost 3 bases and J 1 base, leaving 9 bases between the germline ends. The length of the CDR3 is 14 residues. The CDR3 DNA sequence: TGTGCCAGCAGCTTCAGCAGACAGAACACTGAAGCTTTCTTT. As protein: CASSFSRQNTEAFF.